This T cell receptor beta chain was identified during a study of blood T cell repertoires in COVID-19. Study information: In each case, the material was cDNA or gDNA derived from T cells, B-cell-depleted T cells, or PBMCs.

From germline, CDR1 is MNHNY and CDR2 SVGAGI (reference sequence). The CDR3 totals 16 residues. The J segment lost 0 bases and the V segment lost 6 bases, leaving 7 bases of the junction unmatched. Sequencing was performed with immunoSEQ multiplex PCR; in TCRdb, only in-frame clones are kept and a portion is missing. This table holds around 110,000 clones, less than 95% found once. Sequencing was carried out using peripheral blood. The rearrangement uses TRBV6-6 and TRBJ1-3, with 8 bases aligning to TRBD1. The receptor's source is a human donor with active COVID-19. The donor label of this sample is uncertain. The CDR3 region is CASRTGGQYSGNTIYF. The DNA for the CDR3 is TGTGCCAGCAGAACAGGGGGACAGTACTCTGGAAACACCATATATTTT.